These T cell receptor beta chains were read from a single sample in a study of T cells in Graves' hyperthyroidism and ophthalmopathy. MiXCR, run by TCRdb on the multiplex PCR reads, gives a single entry per CDR3 protein. The sample has some 530,000 distinct CDR3 sequences; roughly 22% are singletons. The sample taken for sequencing was blood. These receptors originate from a woman between 65 and 79 years old with Graves' ophthalmopathy. Each CDR3 is given with its conserved first and last residue. A D gene is named only where the DNA matches it firmly. Clone size is shown for a subset of rows, as once, few, many or a class of expanded clone.

>TRBD2|TRBJ2-3|few|TRBV20-1
CSAQGLAENIYTDTQYF
TGCAGTGCACAGGGACTAGCGGAAAACATATACACAGATACGCAGTATTTT
>NA|TRBJ1-5|many|TRBV11-2
CASSLAGQLNQPQHF
TGTGCCAGCAGCTTAGCTGGACAGTTAAATCAGCCCCAGCATTTT
>NA|TRBJ2-3|many|TRBV5-8
CASSLGDSLSSTDTQYF
TGTGCCAGCAGCTTGGGCGACTCCCTTTCTAGCACAGATACGCAGTATTTT
>NA|TRBJ1-4|few|TRBV7-8
CASTWGGSANEKLFF
TGTGCCAGCACGTGGGGGGGGTCCGCTAATGAAAAACTGTTTTTT
>NA|TRBJ2-2|many|TRBV12-3/TRBV12-4
CASSLRAGDTGELFF
TGTGCCAGCAGTTTAAGAGCAGGGGACACCGGGGAGCTGTTTTTT
>NA|TRBJ2-7|few|TRBV5-1
CASSLGLGSTYEQYF
TGCGCCAGCAGCTTGGGATTAGGGAGCACCTACGAGCAGTACTTC
>NA|TRBJ2-7|many|TRBV20-1
CSARTPTYEQYF
TGCAGTGCTAGGACACCAACCTACGAGCAGTACTTC
>NA|TRBJ1-1|NA|TRBV30
CASDDGLWGNTEAFF
TGTGCCTCCGATGACGGGCTTTGGGGCAACACTGAAGCTTTCTTT
>NA|TRBJ1-5|many|TRBV6-2/TRBV6-3
CASLRAATGPSYSNQPQHF
TGTGCCAGCCTAAGGGCTGCGACAGGCCCATCCTATAGCAATCAGCCCCAGCATTTT
>NA|TRBJ1-1|many|TRBV20-1
CSARPFVNMNTEAFF
TGCAGTGCTAGACCCTTTGTTAACATGAACACTGAAGCTTTCTTT
>NA|TRBJ1-4|few|TRBV6-2/TRBV6-3
CASTSGPMGNNEKLFF
TGTGCCAGCACCTCCGGCCCGATGGGGAACAATGAAAAACTGTTTTTT
>TRBD2|TRBJ2-1|many|TRBV20-1
CSVLSGNYNEQFF
TGCAGTGTCCTAAGCGGGAACTACAATGAGCAGTTCTTC
>TRBD2|TRBJ2-3|NA|TRBV10-1
CASSESLAGGRDTQYF
TGCGCCAGCAGTGAGTCCCTAGCGGGAGGAAGAGATACGCAGTATTTT
>NA|TRBJ1-2|NA|TRBV12-3/TRBV12-4
CASSQHDPNYGYTF
TGTGCCAGCAGCCAACATGACCCAAACTATGGCTACACCTTC
>TRBD1|TRBJ1-2|few|TRBV6-4
CASSSDRDNYGYTF
TGTGCCAGCAGTTCGGACAGGGATAACTATGGCTACACCTTC
>NA|TRBJ1-5|few|TRBV18
CASSLSGVGSNQPQHF
TGTGCCAGCTCACTCTCAGGGGTAGGGAGCAATCAGCCCCAGCATTTT
>NA|TRBJ2-1|few|TRBV6-1
CASSKVYNEQFF
TGTGCCAGCTCGAAGGTGTACAATGAGCAGTTCTTC
>NA|TRBJ2-1|many|TRBV12-3/TRBV12-4
CATRGFSYNEQFF
TGTGCCACCCGTGGTTTCTCCTACAATGAGCAGTTCTTC
>TRBD2|TRBJ2-3|NA|TRBV18
CASSPSGRAGADTQYF
TGTGCCAGCTCACCCAGCGGGAGGGCCGGGGCAGATACGCAGTATTTT
>NA|TRBJ1-2|few|TRBV12-3/TRBV12-4
CASSLRGLGGYTF
TGTGCCAGCAGCCTCCGGGGGCTCGGGGGCTACACCTTC
>NA|TRBJ2-1|NA|TRBV5-1
CASSLGTLSYNEQFF
TGCGCCAGCAGCTTGGGGACCCTCTCCTACAATGAGCAGTTCTTC
>TRBD2|TRBJ2-3|NA|TRBV18
CASSRSPSGVNTDTQYF
TGTGCCAGCTCGCGGAGCCCTAGCGGGGTTAACACAGATACGCAGTATTTT
>NA|TRBJ2-7|NA|TRBV2
CASRYLYEQYF
TGTGCCAGCAGGTACCTCTACGAGCAGTACTTC
>NA|TRBJ1-4|many|TRBV20-1
CSAPAATNEKLFF
TGCAGTGCCCCGGCAGCAACTAATGAAAAACTGTTTTTT
>NA|TRBJ1-4|NA|TRBV7-9
CASSLGYSNEKLFF
TGTGCCAGCAGCTTAGGTTACTCTAATGAAAAACTGTTTTTT